This record looks at one T cell receptor (beta chain) sequence and its context. This clonotype appeared once. Its antigen remains undetermined. Base quality data are lacking; no much larger clone is found one base away. One read alone provides weak support. The data are from a study of early T cells in non-severe SARS-CoV-2 infection (dated by TCRdb to 2020 to 2023). Regarding the study in general: TCR sequencing used bulk RNA from unsorted whole blood, so alpha and beta chains could not be paired. Results the study describes overall, beyond this receptor: VDJdb matching was skewed toward anti-spike CD8 responses, so virus-specific expansions were likely underestimated and private and CD4 specificities were missed.

The receptor library was made with 5' RACE. The instrument given in TCRdb is NextSeq 500. To correct for sequencing error and PCR bias, the TCR library protocol tagged individual cDNA molecules with unique molecular identifiers. Both TCR alpha and beta chains were sequenced, and tight co-correlation was observed between alpha and beta sequence abundances in each sample. The original pipeline was this. Decombinator V4 was used to annotate TCR sequences for V gene, J gene and CDR3. Expanded TCRs were defined as changing significantly between any two time points under a Poisson model with p below 0.0001. Abundances of TCRs were expressed as counts per million after normalisation to the total number of TCRs sequenced in each sample. MAIT TCRs were defined by TRAV1-2 paired with TRAJ12, TRAJ20 or TRAJ33, and iNKT TCRs by TRAV10 paired with TRAJ18. VDJdb, accessed 1 November 2021, was searched for CMV, EBV and SARS-CoV-2 annotated TCRs, excluding TCRs annotated for multiple antigens. TCRdb reprocessing: public reads trimmed at Q25 with fastp, clones called with MiXCR, in-frame beta chains kept. Rows with a matching CDR3 protein are joined into one entry that keeps the most common DNA and genes. The authors' filters were not applied to this entry. Counted in this sample were roughly 34,000 distinct CDR3 sequences; less than 7.5% of them appeared once. Jointly, the top ten make up about 22% of the sample.

The junction shows trimming of 1 base on V and 8 bases on J, plus 9 bases between the germline ends. CDR1 and CDR2 (SEHNR, FQNEAQ) derive from the germline V gene (reference sequence). Its CDR3 holds 13 amino acids, cysteine through phenylalanine. Only the CDR3 region is kept as DNA, spanning 39 bases read in frame from base 1. Set within a cohort of healthcare workers in London, UK, this nested case-control study involved weekly PCR testing of nasopharyngeal swabs along with blood sampling. Healthcare workers were recruited between 23 and 31 March 2020, during the week of the UK lockdown, and were followed weekly for up to about 15 weeks.

The receptor comes from an adult who was a healthcare worker with PCR-confirmed SARS-CoV-2 infection or an uninfected control (not recorded which). Here the sequenced sample was whole blood, taken at baseline. The sequence joins TRBV7-9 to TRBJ2-1; the D gene cannot be resolved reliably. The nucleotide sequence reads TGTGCCAGCAGCTTAGTACAGTTCCATGAGCAGTTCTTC. Its translation is CASSLVQFHEQFF.